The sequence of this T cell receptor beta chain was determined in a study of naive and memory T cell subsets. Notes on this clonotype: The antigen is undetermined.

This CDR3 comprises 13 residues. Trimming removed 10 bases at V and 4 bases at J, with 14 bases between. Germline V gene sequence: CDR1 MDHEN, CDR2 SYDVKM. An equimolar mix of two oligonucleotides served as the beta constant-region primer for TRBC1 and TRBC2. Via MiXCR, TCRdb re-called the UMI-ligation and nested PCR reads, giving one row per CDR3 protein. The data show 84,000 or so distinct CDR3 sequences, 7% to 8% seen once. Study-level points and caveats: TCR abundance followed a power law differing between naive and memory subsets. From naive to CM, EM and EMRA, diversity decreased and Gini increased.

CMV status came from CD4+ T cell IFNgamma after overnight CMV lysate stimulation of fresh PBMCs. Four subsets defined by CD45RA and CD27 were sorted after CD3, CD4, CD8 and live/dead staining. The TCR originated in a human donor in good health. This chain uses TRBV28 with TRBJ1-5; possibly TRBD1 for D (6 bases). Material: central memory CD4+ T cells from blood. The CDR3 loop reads CANSRDTNQPQHF. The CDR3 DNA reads TGTGCCAACAGCCGGGACACAAATCAGCCCCAGCATTTT.